The following is a T cell receptor beta chain sequence with its context. The data originate from a study of blood T cell repertoires in COVID-19. Across the whole study: COVID-19 samples from acute and convalescent phases originated in the United States, Italy and Spain.

CDR3 size: 16 residues. V gave up 1 base and J gave up 5 bases, with 20 bases separating them. Germline assignment: CDR1 SQVTM and CDR2 ANQGSEA. Here immunoSEQ multiplex PCR was the method, and the copy in TCRdb shows in-frame clones only, minus some. The table includes 100,000 or so clones, 65% to 90% detected once. The chain combines TRBV29-1 with TRBJ1-2; no reliable D call. Sequencing input: peripheral blood. The TCR was taken from a man between 45 and 60 years old with acute or convalescent COVID-19. DNA for the CDR3: TGCAGCGTTGAAGGGGGAGAGGTCGCCTCTTTTTATGGCTACACCTTC. Protein product: CSVEGGEVASFYGYTF. The variable domain in full, with the rest retrieved from reference TRBV29-1 and TRBJ1-2, is SAVISQKPSRDICQRGTSLTIQCQVDSQVTMMFWYRQQPGQSLTLIATANQGSEATYESGFVIDKFPISRPNLTFSTLTVSNMSPEDSSIYLCSVEGGEVASFYGYTFGSGTRLTVV.